This T cell receptor (beta chain) was recovered during a study of blood T cell repertoires in COVID-19 (dated by TCRdb to the early 2020s). Study-level background: Collaborator samples came from the United States, Italy and Spain and covered acute and convalescent phases of COVID-19. Where HLA class I and class II types were available, the types were taken from metadata supplied by the sample provider, not from assay-based typing. The prospective study material was composed of cDNA or gDNA derived from T cells, B-cell-depleted T cells, or PBMCs. Nearly every sample came with metadata listing a de-identified subject ID, COVID-19 status, age in years and sex. Samples came from the ongoing ImmuneRACE study (first 160 participants) plus 1,254 subjects from 6 global collaborators. The repertoires were released in a freely available public database meant as a resource for research on the immune response to SARS-CoV-2. Subjects who had been exposed to COVID-19, were actively infected with it, or had recovered from it provided the deeply sampled blood TCRbeta repertoires that made up the dataset.

The immunoSEQ Assay, a bias-controlled multiplex PCR, was used to amplify TCRbeta CDR3 regions from genomic DNA. Per the original workflow: Within the assay, amplification of reference gene primers was used to estimate how many nucleated cells each sample contained. To quantify the absolute abundance of each unique TCRbeta CDR3 rearrangement, sequence reads were collapsed and filtered. For each sample, productive Simpson clonality was calculated by taking the square root of Simpson's diversity index across productive rearrangements. The table comes from immuneACCESS by way of TCRdb, which keeps in-frame sequences with V and J called. Part of the clones is missing from these tables; in studies checked, under half for an unresolved V gene and the rest for unknown reasons. That table is the source of V, J and clone size, and D and trimming were worked out from the DNA. This sample is represented by 30,000 to 40,000 clones; nearly 90% of them were singletons. The ten largest account for less than 30% of the sample.

About this clone itself: Its target antigen remains unknown. No much larger clonotype is one base removed from it; base qualities were not supplied.

The study at large found these results: Clinical and demographic metadata were provided uncurated, with the amount varying by source and participant.

The collaborating institutions used their own protocols to collect whole blood in K2EDTA tubes. For TCRbeta analysis, collaborators shipped samples as frozen whole blood, isolated PBMCs, or DNA extracted from either of those sample types. The CDR3 spans 15 residues, from the cysteine through the phenylalanine. Just CDR3 DNA is preserved here, 45 bases in frame from base 1. V loses 1 base of germline sequence and J loses 6 bases, and the interval between the two ends is 14 bases. CDR1 and CDR2, looked up from the germline V gene (reference sequence), are PRHDT and FYEKMQ. The chain is encoded by TRBV13 joined to TRBJ2-3; TRBD1 might be the D gene, on 5 matching bases. Sequenced input: peripheral blood. The receptor was derived from a man aged 60 to 69 with active or convalescent COVID-19. The nucleotide sequence reads as follows: TGTGCCAGCAGCTTAGCCGAGCTACAGGCCGATACGCAGTATTTT. Its protein product is CASSLAELQADTQYF.